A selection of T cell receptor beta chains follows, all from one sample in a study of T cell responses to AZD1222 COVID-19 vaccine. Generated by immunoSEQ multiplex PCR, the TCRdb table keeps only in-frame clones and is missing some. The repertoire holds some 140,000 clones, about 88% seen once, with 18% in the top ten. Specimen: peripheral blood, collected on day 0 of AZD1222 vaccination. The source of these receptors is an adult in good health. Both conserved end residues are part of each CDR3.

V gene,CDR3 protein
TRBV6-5,CASSRTGGSNEQFF
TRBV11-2,CASSLDLTGRSEQFF
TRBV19,CASSMRGGPETQYF
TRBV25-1,CASSPGGTLYGYTF
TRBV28,CASSLYQGGPGYTF
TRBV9,CASSVVSYRGDGYTF
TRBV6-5,CASRTSGVGQPQHF
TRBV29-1,CSVWLAGAGGELFF
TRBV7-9,CASSLGRQANTGELFF
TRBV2,CASSEAPYGYTF